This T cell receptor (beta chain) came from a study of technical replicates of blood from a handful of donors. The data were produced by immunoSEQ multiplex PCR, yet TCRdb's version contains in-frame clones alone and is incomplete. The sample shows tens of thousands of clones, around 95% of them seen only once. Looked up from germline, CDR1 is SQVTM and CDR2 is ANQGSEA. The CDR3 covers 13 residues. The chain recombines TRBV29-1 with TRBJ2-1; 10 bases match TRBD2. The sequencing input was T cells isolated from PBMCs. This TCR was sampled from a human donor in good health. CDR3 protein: CSSGRRLDNEQFF. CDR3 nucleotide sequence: TGCAGTAGCGGGAGGCGACTCGACAATGAGCAGTTCTTC.